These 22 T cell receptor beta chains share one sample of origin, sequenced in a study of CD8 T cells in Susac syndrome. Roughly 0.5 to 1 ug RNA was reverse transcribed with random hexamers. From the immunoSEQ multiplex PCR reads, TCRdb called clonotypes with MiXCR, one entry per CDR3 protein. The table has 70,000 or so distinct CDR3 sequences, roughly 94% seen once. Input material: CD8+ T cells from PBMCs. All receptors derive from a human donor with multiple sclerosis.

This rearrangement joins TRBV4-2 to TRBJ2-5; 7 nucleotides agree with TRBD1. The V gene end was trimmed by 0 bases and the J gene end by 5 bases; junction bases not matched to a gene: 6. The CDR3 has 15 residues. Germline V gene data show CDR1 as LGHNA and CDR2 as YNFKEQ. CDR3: CASSQDTGVPETQYF. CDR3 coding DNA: TGTGCCAGCAGCCAAGATACAGGGGTGCCGGAGACCCAGTACTTC.

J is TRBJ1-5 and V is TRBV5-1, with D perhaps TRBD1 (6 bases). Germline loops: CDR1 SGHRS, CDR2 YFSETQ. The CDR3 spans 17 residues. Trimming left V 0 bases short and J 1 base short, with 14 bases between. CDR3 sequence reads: CASSLDEGERSNQPQHF. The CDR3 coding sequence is TGCGCCAGCAGCTTGGATGAGGGGGAGAGGAGCAATCAGCCCCAGCATTTT.

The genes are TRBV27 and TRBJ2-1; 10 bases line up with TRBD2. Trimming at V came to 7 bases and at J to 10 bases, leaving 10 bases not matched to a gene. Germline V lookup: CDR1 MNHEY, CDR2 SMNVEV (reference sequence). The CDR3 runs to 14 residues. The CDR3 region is CASKPGLAMGEQFF. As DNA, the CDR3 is TGTGCCAGCAAACCGGGACTAGCGATGGGGGAGCAGTTCTTC.

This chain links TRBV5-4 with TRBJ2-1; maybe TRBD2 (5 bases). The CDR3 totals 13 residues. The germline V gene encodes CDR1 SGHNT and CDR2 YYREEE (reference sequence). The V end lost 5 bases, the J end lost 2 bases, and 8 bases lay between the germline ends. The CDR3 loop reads CASRFGTYNEQFF. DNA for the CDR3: TGTGCCAGCAGGTTCGGGACCTACAATGAGCAGTTCTTC.

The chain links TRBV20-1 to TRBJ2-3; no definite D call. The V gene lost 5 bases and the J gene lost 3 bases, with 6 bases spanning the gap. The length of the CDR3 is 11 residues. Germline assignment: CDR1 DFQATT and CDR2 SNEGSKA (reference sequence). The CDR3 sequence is CSAPYTDTQYF. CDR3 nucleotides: TGCAGTGCTCCCTATACAGATACGCAGTATTTT.

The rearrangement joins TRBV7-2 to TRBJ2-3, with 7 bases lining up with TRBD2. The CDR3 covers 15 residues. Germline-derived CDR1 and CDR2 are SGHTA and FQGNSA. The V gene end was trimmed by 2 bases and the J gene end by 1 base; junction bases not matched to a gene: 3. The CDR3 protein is CASSLIAGGTDTQYF. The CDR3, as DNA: TGTGCCAGCAGCTTAATCGCGGGGGGCACAGATACGCAGTATTTT.

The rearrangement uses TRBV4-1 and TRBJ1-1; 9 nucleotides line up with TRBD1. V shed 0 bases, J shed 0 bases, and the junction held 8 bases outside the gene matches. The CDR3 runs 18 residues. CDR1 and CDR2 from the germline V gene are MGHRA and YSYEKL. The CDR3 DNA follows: TGCGCCAGCAGCCAAGACCGGGACAGGGTATTCATGAACACTGAAGCTTTCTTT. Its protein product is CASSQDRDRVFMNTEAFF.

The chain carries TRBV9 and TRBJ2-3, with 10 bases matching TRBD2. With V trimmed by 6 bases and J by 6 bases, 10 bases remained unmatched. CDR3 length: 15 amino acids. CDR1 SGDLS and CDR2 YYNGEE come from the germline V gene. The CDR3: CASTGERGGIDTQYF. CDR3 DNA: TGTGCCAGCACCGGTGAGCGGGGGGGCATCGATACGCAGTATTTT.

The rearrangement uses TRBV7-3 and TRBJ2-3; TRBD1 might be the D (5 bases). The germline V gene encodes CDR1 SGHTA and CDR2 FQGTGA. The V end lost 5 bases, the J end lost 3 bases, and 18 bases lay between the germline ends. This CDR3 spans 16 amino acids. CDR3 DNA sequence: TGTGCCAGCAGCCCATCCTTGGGGCACGCAACAGATACGCAGTATTTT. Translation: CASSPSLGHATDTQYF.

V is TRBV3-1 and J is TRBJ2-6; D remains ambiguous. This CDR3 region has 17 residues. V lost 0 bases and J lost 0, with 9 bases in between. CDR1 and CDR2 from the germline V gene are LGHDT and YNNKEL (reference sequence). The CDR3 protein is CASSQDMSSSGANVLTF. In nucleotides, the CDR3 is TGTGCCAGCAGCCAAGATATGAGTTCCTCTGGGGCCAACGTCCTGACTTTC.

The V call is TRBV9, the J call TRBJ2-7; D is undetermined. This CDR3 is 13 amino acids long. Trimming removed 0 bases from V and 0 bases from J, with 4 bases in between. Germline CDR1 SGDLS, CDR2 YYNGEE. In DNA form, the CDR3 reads TGTGCCAGCAGCGTAGGGAACTCCTACGAGCAGTACTTC. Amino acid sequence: CASSVGNSYEQYF.

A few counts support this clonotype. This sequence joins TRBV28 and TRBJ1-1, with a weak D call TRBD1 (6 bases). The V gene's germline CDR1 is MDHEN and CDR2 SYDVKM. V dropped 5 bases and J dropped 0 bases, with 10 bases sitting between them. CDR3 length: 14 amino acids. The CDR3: CASSPTGMNTEAFF. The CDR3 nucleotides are TGTGCCAGCAGTCCAACAGGGATGAACACTGAAGCTTTCTTT.

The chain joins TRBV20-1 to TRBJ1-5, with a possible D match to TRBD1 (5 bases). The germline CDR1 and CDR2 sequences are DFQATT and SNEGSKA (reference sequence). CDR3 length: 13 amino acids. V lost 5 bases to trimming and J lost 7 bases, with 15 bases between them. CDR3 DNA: TGCAGTGCTTGGACAAGCACAGAACAGCCCCAGCATTTT. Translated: CSAWTSTEQPQHF.

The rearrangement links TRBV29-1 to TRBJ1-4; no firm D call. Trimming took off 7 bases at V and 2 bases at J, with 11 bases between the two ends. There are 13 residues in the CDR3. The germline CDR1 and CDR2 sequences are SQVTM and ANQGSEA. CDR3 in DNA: TGCAGCGGAAGAGGAGGGACTAATGAAAAACTGTTTTTT. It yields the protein CSGRGGTNEKLFF. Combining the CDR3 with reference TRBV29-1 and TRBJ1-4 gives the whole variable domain SAVISQKPSRDICQRGTSLTIQCQVDSQVTMMFWYRQQPGQSLTLIATANQGSEATYESGFVIDKFPISRPNLTFSTLTVSNMSPEDSSIYLCSGRGGTNEKLFFGSGTQLSVL.

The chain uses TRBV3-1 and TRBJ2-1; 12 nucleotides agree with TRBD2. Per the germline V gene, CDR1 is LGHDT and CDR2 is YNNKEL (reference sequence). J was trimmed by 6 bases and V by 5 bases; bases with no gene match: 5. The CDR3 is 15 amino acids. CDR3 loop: CASSILAGGFNEQFF. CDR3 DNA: TGTGCCAGCAGCATACTAGCGGGAGGTTTCAATGAGCAGTTCTTC.

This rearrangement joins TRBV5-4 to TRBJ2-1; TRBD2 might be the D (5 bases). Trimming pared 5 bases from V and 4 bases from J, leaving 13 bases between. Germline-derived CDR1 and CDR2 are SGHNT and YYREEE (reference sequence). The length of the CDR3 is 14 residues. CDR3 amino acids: CASSGSTAYNEQFF. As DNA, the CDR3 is TGTGCCAGCAGTGGGAGCACCGCATACAATGAGCAGTTCTTC.

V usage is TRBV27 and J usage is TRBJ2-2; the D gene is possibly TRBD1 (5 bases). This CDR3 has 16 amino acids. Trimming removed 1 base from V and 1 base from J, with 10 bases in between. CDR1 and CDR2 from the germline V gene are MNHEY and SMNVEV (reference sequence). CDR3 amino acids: CASSLYQGLNTGELFF. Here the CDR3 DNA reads TGTGCCAGCAGTTTATATCAGGGATTGAACACCGGGGAGCTGTTTTTT.

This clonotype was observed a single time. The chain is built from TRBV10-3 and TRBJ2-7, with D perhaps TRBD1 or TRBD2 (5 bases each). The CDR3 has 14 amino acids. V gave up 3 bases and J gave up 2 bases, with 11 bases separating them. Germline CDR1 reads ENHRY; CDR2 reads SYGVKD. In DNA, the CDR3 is TGTGCCATCAGTGACTGGGACCGAACCTACGAGCAGTACTTC. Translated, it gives CAISDWDRTYEQYF.

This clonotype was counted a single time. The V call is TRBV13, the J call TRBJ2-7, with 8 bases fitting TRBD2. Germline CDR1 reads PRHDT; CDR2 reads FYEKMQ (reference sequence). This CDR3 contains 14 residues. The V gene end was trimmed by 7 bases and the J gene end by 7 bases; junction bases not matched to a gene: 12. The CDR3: CASTSGNSGIEQYF. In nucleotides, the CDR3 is TGTGCCAGCACCTCGGGCAATAGCGGGATTGAGCAGTACTTC.

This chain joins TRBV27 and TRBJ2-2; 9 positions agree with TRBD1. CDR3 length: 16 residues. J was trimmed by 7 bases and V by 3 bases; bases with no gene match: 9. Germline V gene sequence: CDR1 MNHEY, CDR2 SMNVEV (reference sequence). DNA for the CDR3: TGTGCCAGCAGTTTCTCGACCGGGACAGGGAACGGGGAGCTGTTTTTT. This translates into CASSFSTGTGNGELFF.

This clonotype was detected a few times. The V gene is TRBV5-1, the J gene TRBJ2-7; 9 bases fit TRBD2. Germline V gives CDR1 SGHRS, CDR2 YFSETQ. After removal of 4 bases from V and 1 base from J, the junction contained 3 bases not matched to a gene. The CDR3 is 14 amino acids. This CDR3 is CASSRGLASYEQYF. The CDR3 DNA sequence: TGCGCCAGCAGCAGGGGACTAGCATCCTACGAGCAGTACTTC.

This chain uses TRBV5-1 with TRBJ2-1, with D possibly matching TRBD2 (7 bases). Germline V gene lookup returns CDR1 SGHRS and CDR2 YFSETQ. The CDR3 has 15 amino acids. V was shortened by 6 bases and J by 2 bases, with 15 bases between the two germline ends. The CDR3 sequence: CASKVGGEAYNEQFF. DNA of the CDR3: TGCGCCAGCAAGGTAGGGGGGGAGGCCTACAATGAGCAGTTCTTC.